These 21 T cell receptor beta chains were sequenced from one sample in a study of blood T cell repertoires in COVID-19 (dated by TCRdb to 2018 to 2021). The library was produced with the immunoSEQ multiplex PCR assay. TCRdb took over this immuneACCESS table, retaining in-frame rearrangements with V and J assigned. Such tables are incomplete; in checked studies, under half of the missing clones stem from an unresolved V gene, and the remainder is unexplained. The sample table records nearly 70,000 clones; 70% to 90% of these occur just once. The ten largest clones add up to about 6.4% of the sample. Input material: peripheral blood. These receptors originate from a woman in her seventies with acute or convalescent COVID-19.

CDR3 sequence reads: CAWRGQGNNSPLHF. CDR3 coding DNA: TGTGCCTGGAGAGGTCAGGGTAATAATTCACCCCTCCACTTT. The rearrangement links TRBV30 to TRBJ1-6; perhaps TRBD1 as D (5 bases). V lost 3 bases, J lost 5 bases, and 11 bases lay in between. Germline-derived CDR1 and CDR2 are GTSNPN and SVGIG (reference sequence). The CDR3 runs 14 residues.

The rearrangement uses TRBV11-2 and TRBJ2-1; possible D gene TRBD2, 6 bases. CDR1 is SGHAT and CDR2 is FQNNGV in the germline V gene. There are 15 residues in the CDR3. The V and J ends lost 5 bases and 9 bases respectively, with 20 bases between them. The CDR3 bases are TGTGCCAGCAGCCCCGAGGGAGGCGGAGGAAGTGAGCAGTTCTTC. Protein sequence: CASSPEGGGGSEQFF.

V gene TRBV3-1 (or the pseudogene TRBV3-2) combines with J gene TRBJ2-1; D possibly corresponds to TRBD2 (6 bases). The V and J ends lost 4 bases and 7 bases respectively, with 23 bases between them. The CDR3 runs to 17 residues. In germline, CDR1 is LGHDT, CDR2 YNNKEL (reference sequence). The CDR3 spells CASSPRGFSGPGNEQFF. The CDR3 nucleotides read TGTGCCAGCAGCCCCCGTGGTTTTAGCGGTCCGGGTAATGAGCAGTTCTTC.

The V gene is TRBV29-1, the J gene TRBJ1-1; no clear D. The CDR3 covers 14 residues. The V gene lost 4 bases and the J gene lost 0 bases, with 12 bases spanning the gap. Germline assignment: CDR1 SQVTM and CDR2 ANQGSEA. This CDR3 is CSVVADNVNTEAFF. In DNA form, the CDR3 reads TGCAGCGTTGTGGCCGATAATGTGAACACTGAAGCTTTCTTT.

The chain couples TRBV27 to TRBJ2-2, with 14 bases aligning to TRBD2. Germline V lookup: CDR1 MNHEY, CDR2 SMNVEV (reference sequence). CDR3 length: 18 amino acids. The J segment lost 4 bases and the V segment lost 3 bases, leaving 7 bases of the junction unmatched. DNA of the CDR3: TGTGCCAGCAGTTTGACTAGCGGGAGGGCCCGTGGCACCGGGGAGCTGTTTTTT. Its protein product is CASSLTSGRARGTGELFF.

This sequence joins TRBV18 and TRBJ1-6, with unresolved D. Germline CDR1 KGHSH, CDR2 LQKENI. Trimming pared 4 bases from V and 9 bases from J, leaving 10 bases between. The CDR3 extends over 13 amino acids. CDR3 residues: CASSRAAVSPLHF. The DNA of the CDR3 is TGTGCCAGCTCACGGGCAGCGGTTTCACCCCTCCACTTT.

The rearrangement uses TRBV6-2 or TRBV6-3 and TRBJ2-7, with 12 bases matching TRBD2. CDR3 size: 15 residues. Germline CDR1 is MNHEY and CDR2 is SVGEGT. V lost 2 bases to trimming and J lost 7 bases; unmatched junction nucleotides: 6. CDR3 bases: TGTGCCAGCAGTTACCCTAGCGGGGGGGGTGGGGAGCAGTACTTC. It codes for CASSYPSGGGGEQYF.

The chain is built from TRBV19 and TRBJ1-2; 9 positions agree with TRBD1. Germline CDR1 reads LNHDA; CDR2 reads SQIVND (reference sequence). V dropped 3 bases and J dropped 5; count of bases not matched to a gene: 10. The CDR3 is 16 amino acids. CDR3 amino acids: CASSIRMGTGKYGYTF. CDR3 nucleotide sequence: TGTGCCAGTAGTATTAGGATGGGGACAGGGAAGTATGGCTACACCTTC. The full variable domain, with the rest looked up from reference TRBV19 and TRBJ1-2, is DGGITQSPKYLFRKEGQNVTLSCEQNLNHDAMYWYRQDPGQGLRLIYYSQIVNDFQKGDIAEGYSVSREKKESFPLTVTSAQKNPTAFYLCASSIRMGTGKYGYTFGSGTRLTVV.

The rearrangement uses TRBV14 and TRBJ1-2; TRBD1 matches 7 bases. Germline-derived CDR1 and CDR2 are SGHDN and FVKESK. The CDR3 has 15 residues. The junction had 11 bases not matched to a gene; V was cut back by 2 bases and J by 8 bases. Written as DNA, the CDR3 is TGTGCCAGCAGCCAAAACCGACAGGGCCCCTTAGGCTACACCTTC. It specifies CASSQNRQGPLGYTF.

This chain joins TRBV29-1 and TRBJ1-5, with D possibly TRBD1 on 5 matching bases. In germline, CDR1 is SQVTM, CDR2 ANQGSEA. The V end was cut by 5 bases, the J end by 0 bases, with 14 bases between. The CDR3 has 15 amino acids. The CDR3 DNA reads TGCAGCGTTAGCGACGACAGATATAGCAATCAGCCCCAGCATTTT. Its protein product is CSVSDDRYSNQPQHF.

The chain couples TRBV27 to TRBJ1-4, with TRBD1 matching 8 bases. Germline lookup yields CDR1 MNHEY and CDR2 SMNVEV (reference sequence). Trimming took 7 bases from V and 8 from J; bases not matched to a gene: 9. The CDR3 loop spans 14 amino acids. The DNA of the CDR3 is TGTGCCAGCACCACGGACAGGGCAGGGGAAAAACTGTTTTTT. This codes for CASTTDRAGEKLFF.

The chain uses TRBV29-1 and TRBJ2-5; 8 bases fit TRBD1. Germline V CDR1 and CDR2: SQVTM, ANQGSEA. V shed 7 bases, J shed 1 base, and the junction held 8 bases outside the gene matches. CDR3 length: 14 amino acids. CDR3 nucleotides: TGCAGCGCTCAGGACAGGGCTGTCCAAGAGACCCAGTACTTC. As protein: CSAQDRAVQETQYF.

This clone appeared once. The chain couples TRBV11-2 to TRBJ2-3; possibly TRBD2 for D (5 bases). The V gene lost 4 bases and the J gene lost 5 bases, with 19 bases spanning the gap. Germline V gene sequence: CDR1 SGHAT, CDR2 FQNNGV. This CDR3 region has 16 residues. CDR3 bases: TGTGCCAGCAGCTGGGTCAGTACTACTACTAGAGATACGCAGTATTTT. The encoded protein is CASSWVSTTTRDTQYF. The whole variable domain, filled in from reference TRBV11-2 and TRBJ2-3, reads EAGVAQSPRYKIIEKRQSVAFWCNPISGHATLYWYQQILGQGPKLLIQFQNNGVVDDSQLPKDRFSAERLKGVDSTLKIQPAKLEDSAVYLCASSWVSTTTRDTQYFGPGTRLTVL.

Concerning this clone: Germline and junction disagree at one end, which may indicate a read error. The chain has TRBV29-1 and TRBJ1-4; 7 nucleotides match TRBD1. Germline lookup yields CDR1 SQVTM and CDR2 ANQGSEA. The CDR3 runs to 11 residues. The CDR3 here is CSVEEPGTVIF. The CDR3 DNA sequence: TGCAGCGTTGAAGAGCCTGGGACAGTGATTTTT.

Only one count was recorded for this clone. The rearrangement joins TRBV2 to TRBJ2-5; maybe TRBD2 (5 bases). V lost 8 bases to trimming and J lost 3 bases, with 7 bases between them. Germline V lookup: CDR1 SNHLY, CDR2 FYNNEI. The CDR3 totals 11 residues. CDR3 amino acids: CASGLEETQYF. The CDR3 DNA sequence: TGTGCCAGCGGACTGGAAGAGACCCAGTACTTC.

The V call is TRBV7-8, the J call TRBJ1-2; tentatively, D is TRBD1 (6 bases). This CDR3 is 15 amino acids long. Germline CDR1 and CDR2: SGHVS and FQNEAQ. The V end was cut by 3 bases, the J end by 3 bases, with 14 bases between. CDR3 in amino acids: CASSFGPHRDYGYTF. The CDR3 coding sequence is TGTGCCAGCAGCTTCGGCCCCCACAGGGACTATGGCTACACCTTC.

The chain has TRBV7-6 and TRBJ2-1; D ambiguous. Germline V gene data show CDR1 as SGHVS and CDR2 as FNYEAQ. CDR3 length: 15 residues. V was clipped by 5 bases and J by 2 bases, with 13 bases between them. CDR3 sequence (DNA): TGTGCCAGCAGCGTATCAGTAAACGCCTACAATGAGCAGTTCTTC. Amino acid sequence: CASSVSVNAYNEQFF.

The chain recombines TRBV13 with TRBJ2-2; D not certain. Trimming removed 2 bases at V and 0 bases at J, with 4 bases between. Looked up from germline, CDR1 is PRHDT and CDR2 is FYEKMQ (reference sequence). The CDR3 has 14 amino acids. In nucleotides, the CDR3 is TGTGCCAGCAGCTTACAGGCGAACACCGGGGAGCTGTTTTTT. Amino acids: CASSLQANTGELFF. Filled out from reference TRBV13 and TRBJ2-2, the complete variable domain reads AAGVIQSPRHLIKEKRETATLKCYPIPRHDTVYWYQQGPGQDPQFLISFYEKMQSDKGSIPDRFSAQQFSDYHSELNMSSLELGDSALYFCASSLQANTGELFFGEGSRLTVL.

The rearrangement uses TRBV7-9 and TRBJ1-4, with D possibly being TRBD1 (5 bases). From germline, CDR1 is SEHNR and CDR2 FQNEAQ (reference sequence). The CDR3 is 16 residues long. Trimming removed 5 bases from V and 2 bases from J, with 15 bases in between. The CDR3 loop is CASSPPRGRTNEKLFF. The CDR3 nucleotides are TGTGCCAGCAGCCCCCCTCGGGGGAGGACTAATGAAAAACTGTTTTTT.

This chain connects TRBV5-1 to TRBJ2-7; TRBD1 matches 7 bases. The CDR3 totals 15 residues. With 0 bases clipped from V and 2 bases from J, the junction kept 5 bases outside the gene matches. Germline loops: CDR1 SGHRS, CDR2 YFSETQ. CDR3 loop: CASSLGGTAPYEQYF. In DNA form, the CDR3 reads TGCGCCAGCAGCTTGGGGGGGACAGCTCCCTACGAGCAGTACTTC.

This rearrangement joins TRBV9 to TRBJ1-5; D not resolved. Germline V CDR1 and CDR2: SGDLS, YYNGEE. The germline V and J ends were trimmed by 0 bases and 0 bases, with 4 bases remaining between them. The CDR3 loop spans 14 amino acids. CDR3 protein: CASSVEASNQPQHF. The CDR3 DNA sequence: TGTGCCAGCAGCGTAGAAGCTAGCAATCAGCCCCAGCATTTT. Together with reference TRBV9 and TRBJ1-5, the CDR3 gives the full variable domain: DSGVTQTPKHLITATGQRVTLRCSPRSGDLSVYWYQQSLDQGLQFLIQYYNGEERAKGNILERFSAQQFPDLHSELNLSSLELGDSALYFCASSVEASNQPQHFGDGTRLSIL.